Below, 31 T cell receptor beta chains from the same sample are listed, as sequenced in a study of cytomegalovirus exposure and HLA in healthy donors. Vbeta (60) and Jbeta (13) primers were used in the PCR. Profiled with immunoSEQ multiplex PCR; TCRdb holds only in-frame clones, not every one. The profile covers about 270,000 clones, with more than 80% appearing a single time and around 4% taken by the ten largest. The sample taken for sequencing was PBMCs. The source of these receptors is a man aged 35-49 years in good health and CMV-seropositive.

The genes are TRBV5-4 and TRBJ2-5; 10 bases align to TRBD2. V gave up 0 bases and J gave up 5 bases; unmatched junction bases: 4. CDR3 length: 15 amino acids. The V gene's germline CDR1 is SGHNT and CDR2 YYREEE (reference sequence). This chain's CDR3 is CASSLALAGSETQYF. The CDR3 DNA sequence: TGTGCCAGCAGCTTGGCACTAGCGGGATCGGAGACCCAGTACTTC.

The chain uses TRBV19 and TRBJ2-5; tentatively, D is TRBD2 (6 bases). Looked up from germline, CDR1 is LNHDA and CDR2 is SQIVND (reference sequence). The CDR3 loop spans 13 amino acids. V was clipped by 2 bases and J by 5 bases, with 9 bases between them. The CDR3 DNA sequence: TGTGCCAGTAGTATAATAGGGAGGGAGACCCAGTACTTC. Translation: CASSIIGRETQYF.

Details on this clone: Other nucleotide sequences in the sample specify the same CDR3. The chain recombines TRBV27 with TRBJ2-7, with a tentative D call TRBD2 (6 bases). CDR1 and CDR2 from the germline V gene are MNHEY and SMNVEV (reference sequence). Between the trimmed V and J ends, which lost 3 bases and 2 bases, there was a span of 11 bases. The CDR3 is 14 amino acids. CDR3 sequence (DNA): TGTGCCAGCAGTTTCGGCGGGGCCGCCTACGAGCAGTACTTC. Its translation: CASSFGGAAYEQYF.

The sample holds one count of this clone. The chain joins TRBV7-2 to TRBJ2-1; the match to TRBD2 covers 13 bases. Germline V CDR1 and CDR2: SGHTA, FQGNSA. This CDR3 has 15 residues. Germline trimming cut 1 base from V and 8 bases from J; bases unmatched to any gene: 2. Here the CDR3 reads CASSLGLAGGDEQFF. The CDR3 DNA reads as TGTGCCAGCAGCTTAGGACTAGCGGGAGGTGATGAGCAGTTCTTC.

The V gene is TRBV6-5, the J gene TRBJ2-7; the match to TRBD1 covers 7 bases. CDR1 and CDR2 (germline): MNHEY, SVGAGI. V was clipped by 5 bases and J by 9 bases; unmatched bases: 13. The CDR3 extends over 14 amino acids. CDR3 coding DNA: TGTGCCAGCAGTCCAGGGGGAACCCTACGAGTGCAGTACTTC. It specifies CASSPGGTLRVQYF.

V is TRBV29-1 and J is TRBJ1-2; no clear D gene. Trimming took off 2 bases at V and 2 bases at J, with 3 bases between the two ends. The CDR3 sequence is 11 residues long. Germline V gene data show CDR1 as SQVTM and CDR2 as ANQGSEA. CDR3 bases: TGCAGCGTTGAACAGAACTATGGCTACACCTTC. Amino acids: CSVEQNYGYTF.

V and J are TRBV28 and TRBJ2-2; D is uncertain. The germline gives CDR1 MDHEN, CDR2 SYDVKM. This CDR3 region has 15 residues. Deletions cut 2 bases from V and 4 bases from J, with 11 bases between. The CDR3 sequence is CASSLHITVTGELFF. The CDR3 nucleotides are TGTGCCAGCAGTTTACACATTACAGTCACCGGGGAGCTGTTTTTT.

The V call is TRBV28, the J call TRBJ1-5, with TRBD1 as a possible D gene (6 bases). V lost 1 base, J lost 3 bases, and 13 bases lay in between. This CDR3 has 16 amino acids. Germline CDR1 MDHEN, CDR2 SYDVKM. The DNA of the CDR3 is TGTGCCAGCAGTTTATTAGTTGGACAGTACAATCAGCCCCAGCATTTT. Amino acid sequence: CASSLLVGQYNQPQHF.

This chain connects TRBV30 to TRBJ2-2; maybe TRBD1 (6 bases). V lost 7 bases, J lost 0 bases, and 15 bases lay in between. Germline CDR1 is GTSNPN and CDR2 is SVGIG (reference sequence). The CDR3 totals 15 residues. The CDR3 protein is CASTTQGSNTGELFF. CDR3 nucleotide sequence: TGTGCCTCTACGACACAGGGATCGAACACCGGGGAGCTGTTTTTT.

The chain uses TRBV4-1 and TRBJ2-1, with 9 bases matching TRBD2. Germline V lookup: CDR1 MGHRA, CDR2 YSYEKL. CDR3 length: 14 residues. V shed 7 bases and J 5 bases; nucleotides not matched to a gene: 6. This chain's CDR3 is CASKLAGANNEQFF. The CDR3 DNA reads TGCGCCAGCAAGTTAGCGGGAGCAAACAATGAGCAGTTCTTC.

This clone appeared a single time. The chain is built from TRBV5-1 and TRBJ2-3; D is uncertain. Germline-derived CDR1 and CDR2 are SGHRS and YFSETQ. The V end was cut by 0 bases, the J end by 0 bases, with 5 bases between. The CDR3 extends over 14 amino acids. The CDR3 is CASSLEQSTDTQYF. As DNA, the CDR3 is TGCGCCAGCAGCTTGGAACAGAGCACAGATACGCAGTATTTT.

The chain links TRBV29-1 to TRBJ2-4, with 7 nucleotides matching TRBD2. CDR3 length: 13 amino acids. The J segment lost 3 bases and the V segment lost 7 bases, leaving 6 bases of the junction unmatched. CDR1 SQVTM and CDR2 ANQGSEA come from the germline V gene. The CDR3 sequence is CSGGGDLKNIQYF. The CDR3 DNA sequence: TGCAGCGGTGGGGGGGACCTCAAAAACATTCAGTACTTC.

The V and J genes are TRBV9 and TRBJ1-4, with D perhaps matching TRBD1 (6 bases). The length of the CDR3 is 14 residues. Trimming removed 2 bases at V and 4 bases at J, with 9 bases between. Germline V CDR1 and CDR2: SGDLS, YYNGEE. CDR3 DNA sequence: TGTGCCAGCAGCGTCCAGGGGAATAATGAAAAACTGTTTTTT. Translation gives CASSVQGNNEKLFF.

The V and J genes are TRBV6-1 and TRBJ2-7; 8 positions agree with TRBD1. The CDR3 is 15 amino acids. The V gene's germline CDR1 is MNHNS and CDR2 SASEGT. With V trimmed by 2 bases and J by 7 bases, 10 bases remained unmatched. CDR3 in amino acids: CASSEPGQASVEQYF. The CDR3 DNA sequence: TGTGCCAGCAGTGAACCGGGACAGGCTTCCGTGGAGCAGTACTTC.

The sample holds one count of this clone. The chain combines TRBV7-9 with TRBJ2-7; 7 bases match TRBD1. Germline CDR1 and CDR2: SEHNR and FQNEAQ (reference sequence). There are 12 residues in the CDR3. The CDR3 DNA reads as TGTTCCATAGACAGGGTATCCTACGAGCAGTACTTC. Translated: CSIDRVSYEQYF.

The chain couples TRBV7-9 to TRBJ2-7; 7 bases fit TRBD2. The CDR3 consists of 14 residues. Germline CDR1 SEHNR, CDR2 FQNEAQ (reference sequence). Germline trimming cut 2 bases from V and 3 bases from J; bases unmatched to any gene: 4. The CDR3 DNA reads TGTGCCAGCAGCTTAACCCGGGAGGACTACGAGCAGTACTTC. The encoded protein is CASSLTREDYEQYF.

The chain recombines TRBV6-4 with TRBJ1-5; TRBD1 agrees at 9 bases. J lost 12 bases, V lost 2 bases, and 14 bases had no gene match. From germline, CDR1 is MRHNA and CDR2 SNTAGT. The CDR3 length is 16 residues. CDR3 nucleotide sequence: TGTGCCAGCAGTGACCCACAGGGGGCTTCGTTTACTTACCAGCATTTT. Amino acids: CASSDPQGASFTYQHF.

The V gene is TRBV5-1, the J gene TRBJ2-5; D might be TRBD1 (6 bases). The V gene lost 4 bases and the J gene lost 2 bases, with 18 bases spanning the gap. The CDR3 loop spans 16 amino acids. Germline assignment: CDR1 SGHRS and CDR2 YFSETQ. The DNA for the CDR3 is TGCGCCAGCAGCGACGCATGGAGGACAGCTCAAGAGACCCAGTACTTC. Translating it yields CASSDAWRTAQETQYF.

The sample holds one count of this clone. V usage is TRBV5-5 and J usage is TRBJ1-3; no firm D call. Per the germline V gene, CDR1 is SGHKS and CDR2 is YYEKEE (reference sequence). Trimming removed 1 base from V and 0 bases from J, with 8 bases in between. CDR3 length equals 15 residues. This chain's CDR3 is CASSLRVTSGNTIYF. CDR3 nucleotides: TGTGCCAGCAGCTTGCGCGTAACCTCTGGAAACACCATATATTTT.

The chain joins TRBV9 to TRBJ2-1; 8 nucleotides align to TRBD2. CDR1 and CDR2 from the germline V gene are SGDLS and YYNGEE. The CDR3 totals 15 residues. V lost 6 bases and J lost 2; bases outside the gene matches: 7. The CDR3 sequence: CASTGGTTAYNEQFF. The CDR3 DNA is TGTGCCAGCACGGGGGGGACTACCGCCTACAATGAGCAGTTCTTC.

V and J are TRBV29-1 and TRBJ2-1, with TRBD2 identical over 7 bases. The CDR3 is 12 amino acids. Unmatched junction bases numbered 3, after V lost 3 bases and J lost 7 bases. Germline-derived CDR1 and CDR2 are SQVTM and ANQGSEA. The CDR3 DNA reads as TGCAGCGTTGACCGACTAGCTAATGAGCAGTTCTTC. It encodes CSVDRLANEQFF.

This clone was seen once. This chain uses TRBV6-1 with TRBJ1-3; D may be TRBD1 (5 bases). Germline V lookup: CDR1 MNHNS, CDR2 SASEGT. The CDR3 length is 15 residues. V was shortened by 6 bases and J by 0 bases, with 12 bases between the two germline ends. The CDR3 region is CASRRQGTSGNTIYF. The CDR3 bases are TGTGCCAGCAGGAGGCAGGGTACCTCTGGAAACACCATATATTTT.

The V gene is TRBV28, the J gene TRBJ1-1, with D possibly TRBD1 on 6 matching bases. The CDR3 is 14 residues long. Germline values: CDR1 MDHEN, CDR2 SYDVKM. V was pared by 6 bases and J by 3 bases, with 14 bases between. CDR3 nucleotide sequence: TGTGCCAGCAGACCTACAGGGTTTGACACTGAAGCTTTCTTT. This sequence encodes CASRPTGFDTEAFF.

The chain is built from TRBV7-3 and TRBJ2-2; 10 bases map to TRBD2. This CDR3 comprises 17 residues. Trimming took 8 bases from V and 2 from J; bases not matched to a gene: 11. Germline V gene lookup returns CDR1 SGHTA and CDR2 FQGTGA. The CDR3 DNA sequence: TGTGCCAGCGCCACCGGGACTAGCGCATTAAACACCGGGGAGCTGTTTTTT. This encodes CASATGTSALNTGELFF.

The V gene is TRBV7-9, the J gene TRBJ2-7; 9 nucleotides align to TRBD1. The length of the CDR3 is 15 residues. Germline V gene sequence: CDR1 SEHNR, CDR2 FQNEAQ (reference sequence). V lost 2 bases and J lost 7; bases outside the gene matches: 9. The CDR3 reads CASSLYGDRAGEQYF. The CDR3 DNA is TGTGCCAGCAGCTTATATGGGGACAGGGCGGGGGAGCAGTACTTC.

V is TRBV5-5 and J is TRBJ1-1, with D perhaps matching TRBD1 (5 bases). CDR1 is SGHKS and CDR2 is YYEKEE in the germline V gene (reference sequence). This CDR3 region has 13 residues. Trimming removed 4 bases at V and 3 bases at J, with 10 bases between. CDR3 residues: CASSRGGDTEAFF. The CDR3 DNA reads as TGTGCCAGCAGCCGCGGAGGGGACACTGAAGCTTTCTTT.

The V call is TRBV7-6, the J call TRBJ2-7, with 9 bases that match TRBD1. Germline V CDR1 and CDR2: SGHVS, FNYEAQ. V was pared by 5 bases and J by 2 bases, with 7 bases of the junction left unmatched. This CDR3 contains 15 residues. DNA for the CDR3: TGTGCCAGCAGCGGACCGGGACAGGGACCCTACGAGCAGTACTTC. Its translation is CASSGPGQGPYEQYF.

J is TRBJ1-2 and V is TRBV5-5; D is possibly TRBD1 (6 bases). The CDR3 runs to 12 residues. With 4 bases removed from V and 6 bases from J, the gap between germline ends came to 10 bases. Germline V lookup: CDR1 SGHKS, CDR2 YYEKEE (reference sequence). The DNA of the CDR3 is TGTGCCAGCAGCCCTACAGGGAATGGCTACACCTTC. Its translation is CASSPTGNGYTF.

The genes are TRBV5-8 and TRBJ1-2; possibly TRBD1 for D (5 bases). Trimming cost V 2 bases and J 7 bases, with 12 bases left between them. CDR3 length: 13 residues. CDR1 SGHTS and CDR2 YDEGEE come from the germline V gene. The CDR3 region is CASSFRAGIGYTF. The DNA of the CDR3 is TGTGCCAGCAGCTTCCGGGCAGGGATTGGCTACACCTTC.

The chain joins TRBV27 to TRBJ1-2; TRBD1 agrees at 8 bases. The CDR3 has 13 residues. CDR1 MNHEY and CDR2 SMNVEV come from the germline V gene (reference sequence). After removal of 5 bases from V and 1 base from J, the junction contained 0 bases not matched to a gene. The CDR3 loop reads CASSTGGNYGYTF. In DNA, the CDR3 is TGTGCCAGCAGTACAGGGGGTAACTATGGCTACACCTTC.

This clone was picked up one time. The chain uses TRBV4-3 and TRBJ1-5; no reliable D call. The length of the CDR3 is 15 residues. Between the trimmed V and J ends, which lost 0 bases and 6 bases, there was a span of 12 bases. The germline V gene encodes CDR1 LGHNA and CDR2 YSLEER. The CDR3 loop is CASSQDDGVGQPQHF. Here the CDR3 DNA reads TGCGCCAGCAGCCAAGATGACGGGGTGGGTCAGCCCCAGCATTTT.